Below are 25 T cell receptor beta chains sequenced from a single sample in a study of identical twins. TCRdb redid the calling of the 5' RACE reads with MiXCR, one entry per CDR3 protein. The table lists 450,000 or so distinct CDR3 sequences, 14% of them singletons, with about 0.94% in the top ten. This same sample was also part of a study on yellow fever vaccine responses in identical twins.

The sample comprised CD4+ T cells sorted from blood. The source of these receptors is a woman under 30 in good health.

In its sample, this clonotype was seen a few times. The chain uses TRBV10-1 and TRBJ2-1, with 10 nucleotides matching TRBD2. V was clipped by 0 bases and J by 4 bases; unmatched bases: 24. The germline CDR1 and CDR2 sequences are WNHNN and SYGVQD (reference sequence). This CDR3 comprises 23 residues. The CDR3 loop is CASSESNSSGSVFDSSKYNEQFF. In nucleotides, the CDR3 is TGCGCCAGCAGTGAGTCGAATTCTAGCGGGAGTGTGTTTGACTCCTCCAAATACAATGAGCAGTTCTTC.

V is TRBV5-1 and J is TRBJ2-2; 7 bases align to TRBD2. The V segment lost 1 base and the J segment 2 bases; nucleotides outside the gene matches: 5. CDR3 length: 16 residues. CDR1 and CDR2 (germline): SGHRS, YFSETQ. CDR3 bases: TGCGCCAGCAGCTTGAGACTAGCCCTAAACACCGGGGAGCTGTTTTTT. Its translation: CASSLRLALNTGELFF.

Only a few counts were recorded for this clonotype. The chain has TRBV28 and TRBJ2-1; D is undetermined. This CDR3 comprises 12 residues. The germline V gene encodes CDR1 MDHEN and CDR2 SYDVKM. Trimming took off 5 bases at V and 6 bases at J, with 8 bases between the two ends. CDR3 sequence reads: CASSEWGNEQFF. CDR3 sequence (DNA): TGTGCCAGCAGTGAATGGGGCAATGAGCAGTTCTTC.

This clonotype was seen a few times. This rearrangement joins TRBV12-3 or TRBV12-4 to TRBJ2-1, with D possibly matching TRBD2 (7 bases). The germline V and J ends were trimmed by 7 bases and 10 bases, with 20 bases remaining between them. The CDR3 covers 14 residues. CDR3 DNA: TGTGCCAGCACCGCCACGGGGGGCGGTATCGAGCAGTTCTTC. This gives the protein CASTATGGGIEQFF.

This clonotype was seen a handful of times. The chain recombines TRBV30 with TRBJ2-2; the D gene is possibly TRBD2 (5 bases). Per the germline V gene, CDR1 is GTSNPN and CDR2 is SVGIG (reference sequence). The CDR3 covers 13 residues. The V end lost 1 base, the J end lost 6 bases, and 9 bases lay between the germline ends. For the CDR3, the DNA is TGTGCCTGGAGTGGTTTTAGCGCCGGGGAGCTGTTTTTT. Its protein product is CAWSGFSAGELFF.

This clonotype was seen a handful of times. This chain connects TRBV12-3 or TRBV12-4 to TRBJ2-7, with 8 positions matching TRBD1. Trimming cost V 5 bases and J 7 bases; bases outside gene matches: 10. The CDR3 sequence is 14 residues long. The CDR3: CASSPGTGIGEQYF. The CDR3 bases are TGTGCCAGCAGTCCCGGGACAGGAATAGGGGAGCAGTACTTC.

Only a few counts were recorded for this clonotype. The gene calls are TRBV12-3 or TRBV12-4 and TRBJ2-2; TRBD2 is a possible D gene (6 bases). Trimming removed 10 bases at V and 4 bases at J, with 16 bases between. This CDR3 has 14 amino acids. The CDR3 region has the DNA TGTGCCACCGCCGGTACTAGCTTCACCGGGGAGCTGTTTTTT. This sequence encodes CATAGTSFTGELFF.

The CDR3 DNA follows: TGTGCCAGCAGCCTACTTCCGCGGCCCCTTAATGAGCAGTTCTTC. This encodes CASSLLPRPLNEQFF. The V and J genes are TRBV7-8 and TRBJ2-1; D is undetermined. Between the trimmed V and J ends, which lost 5 bases and 7 bases, there was a span of 18 bases. The CDR3 is made up of 15 amino acids. CDR1 is SGHVS, CDR2 FQNEAQ, per germline.

The chain has TRBV20-1 and TRBJ1-6, with D possibly being TRBD1 (6 bases). Germline-derived CDR1 and CDR2 are DFQATT and SNEGSKA (reference sequence). The CDR3 spans 12 residues. Trimming shortened V by 4 bases and J by 7 bases, and 8 bases separated the two germline ends. The CDR3 region has the DNA TGCAGTGCTATAGGGGGAAATTCACCCCTCCACTTT. This codes for CSAIGGNSPLHF.

This clonotype was counted a few times. The rearrangement links TRBV18 to TRBJ1-6; 7 bases fit TRBD1. Looked up from germline, CDR1 is KGHSH and CDR2 is LQKENI. The CDR3 is 15 amino acids. Trimming at V came to 1 base and at J to 5 bases, leaving 2 bases not matched to a gene. The CDR3 region is CASSPRDSDNSPLHF. The CDR3 DNA sequence: TGTGCCAGCTCACCACGGGACAGCGATAATTCACCCCTCCACTTT. Looking up the rest from reference TRBV18 and TRBJ1-6 gives the full variable domain: NAGVMQNPRHLVRRRGQEARLRCSPMKGHSHVYWYRQLPEEGLKFMVYLQKENIIDESGMPKERFSAEFPKEGPSILRIQQVVRGDSAAYFCASSPRDSDNSPLHFGNGTRLTVT.

Many counts were recorded for this clonotype. The gene calls are TRBV9 and TRBJ2-3; D uncertain. The CDR3 spans 12 residues. The germline V and J ends were trimmed by 4 bases and 2 bases, with 5 bases remaining between them. Germline values: CDR1 SGDLS, CDR2 YYNGEE. The CDR3 region has the DNA TGTGCCAGCAGCACCATCACAGATACGCAGTATTTT. It specifies CASSTITDTQYF.

This clonotype was recorded at least ten times. This chain joins TRBV28 and TRBJ1-6; D possibly corresponds to TRBD1 (5 bases). There are 13 residues in the CDR3. Germline lookup yields CDR1 MDHEN and CDR2 SYDVKM. V was shortened by 6 bases and J by 10 bases, with 13 bases between the two germline ends. The CDR3 DNA reads TGTGCCAGCAGCCCGGGGGTTGGATCACCCCTCCACTTT. Translation: CASSPGVGSPLHF.

The chain is built from TRBV20-1 and TRBJ2-3, with 12 bases lining up with TRBD2. Trimming at V came to 3 bases and at J to 5 bases, leaving 12 bases not matched to a gene. The CDR3 totals 17 residues. Per germline, CDR1 DFQATT and CDR2 SNEGSKA (reference sequence). The CDR3 sequence: CSARGVTSGSGRDTQYF. CDR3 DNA sequence: TGCAGTGCTAGGGGGGTGACTAGCGGGAGTGGTAGAGATACGCAGTATTTT.

The chain combines TRBV3-1 with TRBJ2-1; 8 bases agree with TRBD2. The CDR3 runs 16 residues. J was trimmed by 0 bases and V by 2 bases; bases with no gene match: 3. Germline V lookup: CDR1 LGHDT, CDR2 YNNKEL (reference sequence). CDR3 protein: CASSQNRGGSYNEQFF. CDR3 coding DNA: TGTGCCAGCAGCCAAAATCGGGGGGGCTCCTACAATGAGCAGTTCTTC.

This clonotype was recorded a few times. The CDR3 sequence is CASSMASPNEQFF. The CDR3 region has the DNA TGTGCCAGTAGTATGGCTAGTCCGAATGAGCAGTTCTTC. The rearrangement links TRBV19 to TRBJ2-1; no reliable D call. Germline V gene data show CDR1 as LNHDA and CDR2 as SQIVND (reference sequence). CDR3 length: 13 residues. V dropped 3 bases and J dropped 7 bases, with 10 bases sitting between them. Full variable domain (outside the CDR3, taken from reference TRBV19 and TRBJ2-1): DGGITQSPKYLFRKEGQNVTLSCEQNLNHDAMYWYRQDPGQGLRLIYYSQIVNDFQKGDIAEGYSVSREKKESFPLTVTSAQKNPTAFYLCASSMASPNEQFFGPGTRLTVL.

The gene calls are TRBV12-3 or TRBV12-4 and TRBJ2-1; 7 nucleotides match TRBD2. J was trimmed by 15 bases and V by 6 bases; bases with no gene match: 8. The CDR3 sequence is 11 residues long. The CDR3 DNA follows: TGTGCCAGCAGCACCGGGACTATTACGTTCTTC. Translation gives CASSTGTITFF.

V usage is TRBV10-3 and J usage is TRBJ1-1, with D maybe TRBD1 (5 bases). V was cut by 10 bases and J by 2 bases, with 17 bases left in between. Germline V gene data show CDR1 as ENHRY and CDR2 as SYGVKD. The CDR3 loop spans 14 amino acids. CDR3 coding DNA: TGTGCCACCTCCCTGGACACATTCAACACTGAAGCTTTCTTT. Its translation: CATSLDTFNTEAFF.

This CDR3 is CASSQASPGPTYEQYF. The CDR3, as DNA: TGCGCCAGCAGCCAGGCCTCCCCCGGGCCGACCTACGAGCAGTACTTC. The chain uses TRBV4-3 and TRBJ2-7; D ambiguous. CDR3 size: 16 residues. Germline V gene lookup returns CDR1 LGHNA and CDR2 YSLEER. Trimming took 3 bases from V and 2 from J, leaving 17 bases between them.

This chain uses TRBV2 with TRBJ2-1; the match to TRBD2 covers 9 bases. The CDR3 runs to 15 residues. CDR1 and CDR2 (germline): SNHLY, FYNNEI. With V trimmed by 3 bases and J by 6 bases, 6 bases remained unmatched. CDR3 in DNA: TGTGCCAGCAGTGACCGGGGACTAGCCTTCAATGAGCAGTTCTTC. This translates into CASSDRGLAFNEQFF.

The V and J genes are TRBV21-1 and TRBJ2-7; the table's D call TRBD2 went unverified against the DNA. TRBV21-1 is designated a pseudogene. This CDR3 has 19 amino acids. The CDR3: CACSKDATSGRVVTYEQYF. The CDR3 DNA reads TGTGCCTGCAGCAAAGACGCGACTAGCGGGAGAGTAGTAACCTACGAGCAGTACTTC.

This clonotype was seen a handful of times. The V gene is TRBV5-1, the J gene TRBJ2-5, with TRBD1 matching over 9 bases. This CDR3 has 16 residues. J lost 5 bases, V lost 0 bases, and 8 bases had no gene match. Germline CDR1 SGHRS, CDR2 YFSETQ. The CDR3 DNA reads TGCGCCAGCAGCTTGGCCGCACAGGGGGCTGGGGAGACCCAGTACTTC. It codes for CASSLAAQGAGETQYF.

This clonotype was seen only a few times. In DNA form, the CDR3 reads TGCAGTGCTATTCCCCCAGGGGCGGCTAATGAAAAACTGTTTTTT. Its protein product is CSAIPPGAANEKLFF. The chain joins TRBV20-1 to TRBJ1-4; weak D call: TRBD1 (6 bases). Germline CDR1 and CDR2: DFQATT and SNEGSKA (reference sequence). The CDR3 covers 15 residues. V gave up 4 bases and J gave up 3 bases, with 15 bases separating them.

The chain uses TRBV6-1 and TRBJ2-2; 11 bases agree with TRBD1. The CDR3 is 14 amino acids. The V segment lost 6 bases and the J segment 7 bases; nucleotides outside the gene matches: 4. CDR1 is MNHNS and CDR2 is SASEGT in the germline V gene. CDR3 protein: CASRRDRGSGELFF. The CDR3 region has the DNA TGTGCCAGCAGGCGGGACAGGGGGAGCGGGGAGCTGTTTTTT.

The sample holds a few counts of this clonotype. The rearrangement joins TRBV2 to TRBJ2-5; D is perhaps TRBD2 (6 bases). The V end was cut by 4 bases, the J end by 13 bases, with 10 bases between. Germline V gene data show CDR1 as SNHLY and CDR2 as FYNNEI. This CDR3 spans 10 amino acids. The DNA for the CDR3 is TGTGCCAGCAGTGTGCTAGCGCCGTACTTC. Translated, it gives CASSVLAPYF.

This clonotype came up a few times. The V gene is TRBV20-1, the J gene TRBJ2-1, with TRBD2 matching over 8 bases. Trimming removed 3 bases from V and 3 bases from J; junction bases left unmatched: 7. CDR1 and CDR2 from the germline V gene are DFQATT and SNEGSKA (reference sequence). The CDR3 totals 15 residues. This chain's CDR3 is CSARTLAGIYNEQFF. CDR3 DNA: TGCAGTGCTAGGACCTTAGCGGGAATCTACAATGAGCAGTTCTTC.